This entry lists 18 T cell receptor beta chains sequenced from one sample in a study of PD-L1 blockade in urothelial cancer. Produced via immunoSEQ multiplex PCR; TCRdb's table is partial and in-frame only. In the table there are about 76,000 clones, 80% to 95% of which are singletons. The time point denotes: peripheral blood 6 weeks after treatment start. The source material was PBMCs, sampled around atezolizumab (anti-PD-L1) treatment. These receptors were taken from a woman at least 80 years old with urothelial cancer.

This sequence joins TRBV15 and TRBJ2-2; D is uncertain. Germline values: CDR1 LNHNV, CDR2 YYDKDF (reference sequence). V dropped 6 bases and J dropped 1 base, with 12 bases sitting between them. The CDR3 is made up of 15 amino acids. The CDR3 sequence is CATRGNSRNTGELFF. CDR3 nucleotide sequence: TGTGCCACCAGGGGTAACAGCCGGAACACCGGGGAGCTGTTTTTT.

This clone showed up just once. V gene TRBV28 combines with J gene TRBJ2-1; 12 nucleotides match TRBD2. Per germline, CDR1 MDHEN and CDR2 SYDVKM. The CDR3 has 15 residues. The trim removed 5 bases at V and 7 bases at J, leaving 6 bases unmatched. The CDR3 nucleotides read TGTGCCAGCAGTCCCGGACTAGCGGGAAGGAATGAGCAGTTCTTC. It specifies CASSPGLAGRNEQFF.

The DNA for the CDR3 is TGCGCCAGCAGACTTACAGGGAGTGAAGACTATGGCTACACCTTC. Encoded protein: CASRLTGSEDYGYTF. This chain links TRBV5-1 with TRBJ1-2; tentatively, D is TRBD1 (6 bases). CDR3 size: 15 residues. The ends were cut back, 5 bases at V and 3 bases at J, with 17 bases in the middle. CDR1 is SGHRS and CDR2 is YFSETQ in the germline V gene. The full variable domain, with the rest looked up from reference TRBV5-1 and TRBJ1-2, is KAGVTQTPRYLIKTRGQQVTLSCSPISGHRSVSWYQQTPGQGLQFLFEYFSETQRNKGNFPGRFSGRQFSNSRSEMNVSTLELGDSALYLCASRLTGSEDYGYTFGSGTRLTVV.

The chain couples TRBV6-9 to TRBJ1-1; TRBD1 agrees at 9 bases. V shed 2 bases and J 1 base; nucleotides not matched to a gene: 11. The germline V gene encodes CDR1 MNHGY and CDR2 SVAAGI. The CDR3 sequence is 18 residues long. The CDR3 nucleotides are TGTGCCAGCAGTTATCGGACGGGACAGGGAGATTCGAACACTGAAGCTTTCTTT. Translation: CASSYRTGQGDSNTEAFF.

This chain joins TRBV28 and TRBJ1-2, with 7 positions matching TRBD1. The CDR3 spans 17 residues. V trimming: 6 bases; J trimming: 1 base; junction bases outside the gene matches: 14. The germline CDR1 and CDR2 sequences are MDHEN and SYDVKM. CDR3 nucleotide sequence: TGTGCCAGCAGCTTCCCGCAGGGGGAAGACAGTAACTATGGCTACACCTTC. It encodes CASSFPQGEDSNYGYTF.

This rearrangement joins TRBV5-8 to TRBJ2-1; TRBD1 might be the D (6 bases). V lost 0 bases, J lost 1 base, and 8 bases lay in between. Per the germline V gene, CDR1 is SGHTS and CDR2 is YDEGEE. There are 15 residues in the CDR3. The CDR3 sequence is CASSLEGVSYNEQFF. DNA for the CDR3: TGTGCCAGCAGCTTGGAGGGGGTATCCTACAATGAGCAGTTCTTC.

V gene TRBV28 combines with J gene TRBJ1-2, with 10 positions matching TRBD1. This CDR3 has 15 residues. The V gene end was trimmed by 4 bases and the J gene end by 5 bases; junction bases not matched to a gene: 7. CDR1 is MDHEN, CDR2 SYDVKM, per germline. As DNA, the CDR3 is TGTGCCAGCAGTTCACCGGGACAGGGGCTTTATGGCTACACCTTC. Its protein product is CASSSPGQGLYGYTF.

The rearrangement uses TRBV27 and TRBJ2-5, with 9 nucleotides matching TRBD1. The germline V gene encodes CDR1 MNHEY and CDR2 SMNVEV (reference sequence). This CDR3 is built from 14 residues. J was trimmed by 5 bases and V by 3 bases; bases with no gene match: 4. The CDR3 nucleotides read TGTGCCAGCAGTTTCTCCGGGACAGGGGAGACCCAGTACTTC. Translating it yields CASSFSGTGETQYF.

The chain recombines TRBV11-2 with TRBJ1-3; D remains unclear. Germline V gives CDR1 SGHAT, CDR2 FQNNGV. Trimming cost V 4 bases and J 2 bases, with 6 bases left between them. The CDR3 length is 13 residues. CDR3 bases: TGTGCCAGCAGCTCCCTACCTGGAAACACCATATATTTT. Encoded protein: CASSSLPGNTIYF.

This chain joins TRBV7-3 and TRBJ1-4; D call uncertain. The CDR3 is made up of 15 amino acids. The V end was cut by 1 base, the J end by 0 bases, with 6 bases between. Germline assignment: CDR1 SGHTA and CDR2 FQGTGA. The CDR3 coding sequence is TGTGCCAGCAGCTTAATGGCGGCAACTAATGAAAAACTGTTTTTT. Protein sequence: CASSLMAATNEKLFF.

CDR3 bases: TGTGCCAGTAGGGACAGGGGCAACAATGAGCAGTTCTTC. As protein: CASRDRGNNEQFF. The J gene is TRBJ2-1, the V gene TRBV19; 9 bases line up with TRBD1. The CDR3 is made up of 13 amino acids. Germline V CDR1 and CDR2: LNHDA, SQIVND (reference sequence). The trim removed 6 bases at V and 5 bases at J, leaving 2 bases unmatched.

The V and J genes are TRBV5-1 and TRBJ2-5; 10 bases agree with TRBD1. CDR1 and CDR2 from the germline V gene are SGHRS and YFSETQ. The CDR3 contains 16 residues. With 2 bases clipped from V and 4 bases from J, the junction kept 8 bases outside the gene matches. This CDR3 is CASSFEGQGIRETQYF. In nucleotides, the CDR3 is TGCGCCAGCAGCTTCGAGGGACAGGGGATTCGAGAGACCCAGTACTTC.

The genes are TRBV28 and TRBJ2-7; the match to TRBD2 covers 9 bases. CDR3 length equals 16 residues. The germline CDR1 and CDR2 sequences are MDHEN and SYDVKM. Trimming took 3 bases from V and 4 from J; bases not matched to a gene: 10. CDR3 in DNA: TGTGCCAGCAGTTTTGAGCCTAGCGGGGCGGGGTACGAGCAGTACTTC. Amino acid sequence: CASSFEPSGAGYEQYF.

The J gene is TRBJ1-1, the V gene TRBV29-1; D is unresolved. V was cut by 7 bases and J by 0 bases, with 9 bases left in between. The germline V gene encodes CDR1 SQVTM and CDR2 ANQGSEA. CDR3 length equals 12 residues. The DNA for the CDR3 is TGCAGCGCCGGACTGATGAACACTGAAGCTTTCTTT. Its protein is CSAGLMNTEAFF.

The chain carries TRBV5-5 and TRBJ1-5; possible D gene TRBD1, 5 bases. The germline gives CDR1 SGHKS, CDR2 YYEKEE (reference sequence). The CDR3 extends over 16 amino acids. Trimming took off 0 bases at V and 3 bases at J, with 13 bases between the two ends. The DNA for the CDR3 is TGTGCCAGCAGCTTGGCAGCCAGGGCCCTCAATCAGCCCCAGCATTTT. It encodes CASSLAARALNQPQHF.

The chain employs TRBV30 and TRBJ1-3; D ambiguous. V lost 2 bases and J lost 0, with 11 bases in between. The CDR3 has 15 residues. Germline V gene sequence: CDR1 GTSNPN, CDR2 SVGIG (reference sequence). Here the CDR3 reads CAWSLIGNSGNTIYF. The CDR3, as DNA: TGTGCCTGGAGTCTCATCGGGAACTCTGGAAACACCATATATTTT.

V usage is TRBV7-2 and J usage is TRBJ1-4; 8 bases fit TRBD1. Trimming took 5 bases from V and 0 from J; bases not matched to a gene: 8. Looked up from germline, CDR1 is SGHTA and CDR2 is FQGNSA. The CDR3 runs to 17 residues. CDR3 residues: CASSPRGTGATNEKLFF. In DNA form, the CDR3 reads TGTGCCAGCAGCCCCCGCGGGACAGGAGCAACTAATGAAAAACTGTTTTTT.

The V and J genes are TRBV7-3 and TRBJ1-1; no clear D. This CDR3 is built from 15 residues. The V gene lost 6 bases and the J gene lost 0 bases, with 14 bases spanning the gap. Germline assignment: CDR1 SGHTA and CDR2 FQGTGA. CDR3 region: CASRPEGGLNTEAFF. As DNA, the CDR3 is TGTGCCAGCAGACCCGAGGGAGGCTTGAACACTGAAGCTTTCTTT.